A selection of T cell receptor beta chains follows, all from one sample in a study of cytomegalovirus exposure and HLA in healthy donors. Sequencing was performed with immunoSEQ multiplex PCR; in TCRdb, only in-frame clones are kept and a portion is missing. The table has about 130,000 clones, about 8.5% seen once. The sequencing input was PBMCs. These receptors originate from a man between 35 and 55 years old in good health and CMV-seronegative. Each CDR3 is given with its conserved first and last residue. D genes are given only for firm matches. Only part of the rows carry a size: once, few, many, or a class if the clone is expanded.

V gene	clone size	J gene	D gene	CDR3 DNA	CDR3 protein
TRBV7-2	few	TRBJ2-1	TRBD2	TGTGCCAGCAGCTTAGGTCCAGCGGGGCTTTACAATGAGCAGTTCTTC	CASSLGPAGLYNEQFF
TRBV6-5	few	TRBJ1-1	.	TGTGCCAGCAGTTACTCACGGAGGAACACTGAAGCTTTCTTT	CASSYSRRNTEAFF
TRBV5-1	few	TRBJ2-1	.	TGCGCCAGCGGTCGGACGCGGGGCTCCTACAATGAGCAGTTCTTC	CASGRTRGSYNEQFF
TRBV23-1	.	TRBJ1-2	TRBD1	TGCGCCAGCAGCCCCTCCCGGGGTGGCAGGGGGCGGGATGGCTACACCTTC	CASSPSRGGRGRDGYTF
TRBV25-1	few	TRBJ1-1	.	TGTGCCAGCAGTAAAAGACAGGAGAACACTGAAGCTTTCTTT	CASSKRQENTEAFF
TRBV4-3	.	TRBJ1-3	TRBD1	TGCGCCAGCAGCCAGGCGACAGGGGCCGTCTCTGGAAACACCATATATTTT	CASSQATGAVSGNTIYF
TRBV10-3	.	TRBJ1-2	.	TGTGCCATCAGTGAGTCCAGGGAGGGCTATGGCTACACCTTC	CAISESREGYGYTF
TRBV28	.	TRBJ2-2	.	TGTGCCAGCAAGGGGGGGGTTCGCACCGGGGAGCTGTTTTTT	CASKGGVRTGELFF
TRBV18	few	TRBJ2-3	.	TGTGCCAGCTCATCGTCGACAGATACGCAGTATTTT	CASSSSTDTQYF
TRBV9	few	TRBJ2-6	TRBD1	TGTGCCAGCAGCGTATCGGGACAGGTACCCTCTGGGGCCAACGTCCTGACTTTC	CASSVSGQVPSGANVLTF
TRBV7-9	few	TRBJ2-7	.	TGTGCCAGCAGCTATACAACATCCGAGCAGTACTTC	CASSYTTSEQYF
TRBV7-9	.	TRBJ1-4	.	TGTGCCAGCAGCCTAGGGAGTGGTAATGAAAAACTGTTTTTT	CASSLGSGNEKLFF
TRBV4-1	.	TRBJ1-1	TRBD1	TGCGCCAGCAGCCAGGGGACAGGGACCAACACTGAAGCTTTCTTT	CASSQGTGTNTEAFF
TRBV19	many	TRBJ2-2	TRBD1	TGTGCCAGTAGTATCCGGGGACAGGGACCCGGGGAGCTGTTTTTT	CASSIRGQGPGELFF
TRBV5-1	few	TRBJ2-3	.	TGCGCCAGCAGCTTGTCCGGAGGAGATACGCAGTATTTT	CASSLSGGDTQYF
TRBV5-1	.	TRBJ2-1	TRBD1	TGCGCCAGCACACCAGGACAGGCCTCCTACAATGAGCAGTTCTTC	CASTPGQASYNEQFF